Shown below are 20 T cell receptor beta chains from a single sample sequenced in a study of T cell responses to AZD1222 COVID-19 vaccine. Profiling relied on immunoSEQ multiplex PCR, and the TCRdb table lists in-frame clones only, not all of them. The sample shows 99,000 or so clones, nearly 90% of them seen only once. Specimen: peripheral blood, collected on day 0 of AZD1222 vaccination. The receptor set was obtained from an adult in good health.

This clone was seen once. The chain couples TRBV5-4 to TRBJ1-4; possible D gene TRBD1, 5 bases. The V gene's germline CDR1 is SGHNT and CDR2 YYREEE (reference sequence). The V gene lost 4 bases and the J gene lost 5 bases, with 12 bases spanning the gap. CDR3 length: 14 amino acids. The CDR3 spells CASSPGGANEKLFF. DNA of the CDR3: TGTGCCAGCAGCCCGGGAGGGGCGAATGAAAAACTGTTTTTT.

CDR3: CASSPDTESAARHF. The CDR3 DNA sequence: TGTGCCAGCAGCCCCGACACGGAATCAGCGGCACGGCATTTT. This rearrangement joins TRBV6-2 or TRBV6-3 to TRBJ1-5; D is unresolved. Trimming removed 6 bases from V and 15 bases from J, with 24 bases in between. CDR3 length equals 14 residues. CDR1 is MNHEY, CDR2 SVGEGT, per germline.

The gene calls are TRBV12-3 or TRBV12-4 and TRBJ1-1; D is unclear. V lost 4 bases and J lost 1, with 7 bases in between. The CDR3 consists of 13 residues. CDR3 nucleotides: TGTGCCAGCAGTTCGGGAGGGAACACTGAAGCTTTCTTT. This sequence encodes CASSSGGNTEAFF.

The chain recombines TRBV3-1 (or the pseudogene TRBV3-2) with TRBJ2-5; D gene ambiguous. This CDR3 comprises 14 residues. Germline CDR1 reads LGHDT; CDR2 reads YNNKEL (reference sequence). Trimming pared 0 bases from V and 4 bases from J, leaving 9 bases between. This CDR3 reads CASSQDLRLETQYF. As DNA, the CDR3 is TGTGCCAGCAGCCAAGATCTTCGGTTAGAGACCCAGTACTTC.

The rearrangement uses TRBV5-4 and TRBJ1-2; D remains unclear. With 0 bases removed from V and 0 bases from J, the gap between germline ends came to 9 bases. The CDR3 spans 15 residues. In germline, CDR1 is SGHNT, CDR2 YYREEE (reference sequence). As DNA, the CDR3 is TGTGCCAGCAGCTTGGGATCCCCAGCTAACTATGGCTACACCTTC. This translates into CASSLGSPANYGYTF.

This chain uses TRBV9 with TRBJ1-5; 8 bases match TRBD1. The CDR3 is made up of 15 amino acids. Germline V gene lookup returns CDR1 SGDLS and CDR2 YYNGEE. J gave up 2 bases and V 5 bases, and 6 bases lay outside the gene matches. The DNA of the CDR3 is TGTGCCAGCAGTTCCGCAGGGGGCGGCAATCAGCCCCAGCATTTT. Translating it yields CASSSAGGGNQPQHF.

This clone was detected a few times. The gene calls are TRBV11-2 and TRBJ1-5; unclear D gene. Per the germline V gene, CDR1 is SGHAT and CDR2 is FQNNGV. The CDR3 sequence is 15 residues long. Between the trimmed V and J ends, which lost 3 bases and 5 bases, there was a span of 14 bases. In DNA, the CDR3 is TGTGCCAGCAGCTTTGACGAGGGCAGCTATCAGCCCCAGCATTTT. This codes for CASSFDEGSYQPQHF.

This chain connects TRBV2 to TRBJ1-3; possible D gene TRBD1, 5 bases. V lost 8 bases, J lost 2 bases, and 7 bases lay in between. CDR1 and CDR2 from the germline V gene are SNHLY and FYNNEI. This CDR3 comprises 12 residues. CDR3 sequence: CASAGTGNTIYF. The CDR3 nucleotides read TGTGCCAGCGCAGGGACTGGAAACACCATATATTTT.

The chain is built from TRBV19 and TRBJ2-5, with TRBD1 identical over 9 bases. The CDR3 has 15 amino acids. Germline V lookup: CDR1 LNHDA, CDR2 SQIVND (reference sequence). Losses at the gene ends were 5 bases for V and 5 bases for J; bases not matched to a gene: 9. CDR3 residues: CASSPLGQGSETQYF. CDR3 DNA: TGTGCCAGTAGTCCCCTGGGACAGGGAAGTGAGACCCAGTACTTC. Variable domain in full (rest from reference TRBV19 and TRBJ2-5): DGGITQSPKYLFRKEGQNVTLSCEQNLNHDAMYWYRQDPGQGLRLIYYSQIVNDFQKGDIAEGYSVSREKKESFPLTVTSAQKNPTAFYLCASSPLGQGSETQYFGPGTRLLVL.

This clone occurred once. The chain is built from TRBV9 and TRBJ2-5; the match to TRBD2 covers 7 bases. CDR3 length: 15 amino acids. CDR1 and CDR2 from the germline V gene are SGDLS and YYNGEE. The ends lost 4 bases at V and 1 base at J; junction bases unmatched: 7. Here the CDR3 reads CASSPQPGGQETQYF. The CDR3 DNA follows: TGTGCCAGCAGCCCCCAGCCGGGGGGCCAAGAGACCCAGTACTTC.

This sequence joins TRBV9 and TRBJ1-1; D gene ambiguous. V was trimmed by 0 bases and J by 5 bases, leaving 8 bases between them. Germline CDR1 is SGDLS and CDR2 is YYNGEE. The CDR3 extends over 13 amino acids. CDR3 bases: TGTGCCAGCAGCGTAGATAGTTTAACTGAAGCTTTCTTT. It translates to CASSVDSLTEAFF.

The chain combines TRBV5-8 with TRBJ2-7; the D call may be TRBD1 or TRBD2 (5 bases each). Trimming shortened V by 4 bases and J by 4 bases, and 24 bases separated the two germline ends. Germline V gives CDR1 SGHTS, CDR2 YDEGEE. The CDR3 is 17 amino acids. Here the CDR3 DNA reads TGTGCCAGCAGCGGACTCTTCGTGGCAGGGAAGGGATACGAGCAGTACGTC. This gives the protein CASSGLFVAGKGYEQYV.

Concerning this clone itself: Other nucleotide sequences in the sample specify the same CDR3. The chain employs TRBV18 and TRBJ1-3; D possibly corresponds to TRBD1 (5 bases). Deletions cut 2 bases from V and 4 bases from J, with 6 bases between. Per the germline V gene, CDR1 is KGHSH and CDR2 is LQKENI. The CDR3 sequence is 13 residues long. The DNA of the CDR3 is TGTGCCAGCTCACCAGGGGCCGGAAACACCATATATTTT. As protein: CASSPGAGNTIYF.

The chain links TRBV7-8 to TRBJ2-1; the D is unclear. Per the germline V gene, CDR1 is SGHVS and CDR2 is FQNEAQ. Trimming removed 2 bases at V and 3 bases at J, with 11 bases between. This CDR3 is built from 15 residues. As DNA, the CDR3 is TGTGCCAGCAGCTTATATGTGGGTCTCTACAATGAGCAGTTCTTC. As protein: CASSLYVGLYNEQFF.

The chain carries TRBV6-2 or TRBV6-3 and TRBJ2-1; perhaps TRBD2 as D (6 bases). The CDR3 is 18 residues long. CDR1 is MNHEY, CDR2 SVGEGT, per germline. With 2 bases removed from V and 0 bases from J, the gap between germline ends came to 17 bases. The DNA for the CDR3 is TGTGCCAGCAGTTACCCTCCCCCTAGCGAACCCTCCTACAATGAGCAGTTCTTC. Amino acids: CASSYPPPSEPSYNEQFF.

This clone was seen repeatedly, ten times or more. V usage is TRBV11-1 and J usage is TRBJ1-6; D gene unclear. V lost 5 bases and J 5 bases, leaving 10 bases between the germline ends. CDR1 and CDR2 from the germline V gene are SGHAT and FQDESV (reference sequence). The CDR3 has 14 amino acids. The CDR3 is CASSRYGNNSPLHF. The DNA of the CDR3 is TGTGCCAGCAGCCGATATGGGAATAATTCACCCCTCCACTTT.

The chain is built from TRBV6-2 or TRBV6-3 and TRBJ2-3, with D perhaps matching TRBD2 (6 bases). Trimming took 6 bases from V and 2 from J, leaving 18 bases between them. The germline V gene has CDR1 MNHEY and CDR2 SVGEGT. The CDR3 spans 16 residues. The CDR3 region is CASSRKRVPTTDTQYF. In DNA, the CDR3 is TGTGCCAGCAGCCGTAAGCGGGTTCCTACCACAGATACGCAGTATTTT.

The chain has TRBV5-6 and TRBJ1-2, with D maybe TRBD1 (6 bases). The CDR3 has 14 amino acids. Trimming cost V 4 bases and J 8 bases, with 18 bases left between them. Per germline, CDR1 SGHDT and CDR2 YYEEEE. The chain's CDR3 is CASSPTGGARGYTF. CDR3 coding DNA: TGTGCCAGCAGCCCCACGGGGGGCGCGAGGGGCTACACCTTC.

For the CDR3, the DNA is TGTGCTAGTGGTTTGGTAGATTGGGCCGGAGACAATGAGCAGTTCTTC. Protein: CASGLVDWAGDNEQFF. The V gene is TRBV12-5, the J gene TRBJ2-1; D unclear. The V gene's germline CDR1 is LGHNT and CDR2 FRNRAP. V dropped 0 bases and J dropped 5 bases, with 14 bases sitting between them. The CDR3 is 16 amino acids.

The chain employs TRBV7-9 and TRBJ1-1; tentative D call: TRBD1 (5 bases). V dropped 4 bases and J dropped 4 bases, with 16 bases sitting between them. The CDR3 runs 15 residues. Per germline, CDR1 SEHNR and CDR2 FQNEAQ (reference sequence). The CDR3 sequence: CASSSLDGGGTEAFF. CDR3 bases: TGTGCCAGCAGCTCCCTCGACGGCGGGGGCACTGAAGCTTTCTTT.